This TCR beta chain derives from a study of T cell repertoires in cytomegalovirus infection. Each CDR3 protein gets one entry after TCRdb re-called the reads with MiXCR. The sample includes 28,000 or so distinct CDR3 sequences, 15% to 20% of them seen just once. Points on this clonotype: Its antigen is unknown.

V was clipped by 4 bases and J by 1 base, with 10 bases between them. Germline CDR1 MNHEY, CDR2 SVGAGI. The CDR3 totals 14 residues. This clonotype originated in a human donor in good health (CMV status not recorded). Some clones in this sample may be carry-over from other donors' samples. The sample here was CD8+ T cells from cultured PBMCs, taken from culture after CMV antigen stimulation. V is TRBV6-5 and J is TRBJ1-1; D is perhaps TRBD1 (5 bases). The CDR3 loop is CASSFFGGNTEAFF. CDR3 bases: TGTGCCAGCAGTTTCTTCGGGGGGAACACTGAAGCTTTCTTT.